The entry below describes one TCR beta chain. Its antigen remains unidentified. Trimming cost V 6 bases and J 7 bases, with 18 bases left between them. CDR3 length: 14 amino acids. The V gene's germline CDR1 is MNHEY and CDR2 SVGAGI. The sample belongs to a study of beta chain features in type 1 diabetes. Study conclusions and caveats: These data did not resolve whether HLA type affects TCRB rearrangement. Moderate but significant shortening of TCRB CDR3s was recorded in all four CD4+ subsets from Type 1 diabetes patients. Cells that show high TCR expression could be over-represented by cDNA sequencing.

Expressed TCRB transcripts were sequenced because the isolated RNA had all been reverse transcribed beforehand. Sequencing was performed with immunoSEQ multiplex PCR; in TCRdb, only in-frame clones are kept and a portion is missing. The sample contains 150,000 to 200,000 clones, around 8% of which appear only once. This receptor was obtained from a woman aged 40 to 50 with type 1 diabetes. Sequences were obtained from central memory CD4+ T cells from blood. V usage is TRBV6-5 and J usage is TRBJ1-2; tentatively, D is TRBD1 (5 bases). The CDR3 coding sequence is TGTGCCAGCAGACCACACGGGGGGGACGGTGGCTACACCTTC. Amino acids: CASRPHGGDGGYTF.